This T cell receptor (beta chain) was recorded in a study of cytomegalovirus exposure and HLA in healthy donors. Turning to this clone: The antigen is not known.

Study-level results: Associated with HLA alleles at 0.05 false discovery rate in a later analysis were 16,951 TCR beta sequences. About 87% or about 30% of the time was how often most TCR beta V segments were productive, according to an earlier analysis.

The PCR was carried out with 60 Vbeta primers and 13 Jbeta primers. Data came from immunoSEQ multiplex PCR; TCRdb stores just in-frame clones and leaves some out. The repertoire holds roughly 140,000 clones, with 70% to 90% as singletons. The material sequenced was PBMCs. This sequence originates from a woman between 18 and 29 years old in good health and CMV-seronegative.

Here the CDR3 reads CASRSSVETQYF. CDR3 in DNA: TGTGCCAGCAGGTCTAGCGTAGAGACCCAGTACTTC. The chain couples TRBV28 to TRBJ2-5, with a possible D match to TRBD2 (6 bases). The CDR3 has 12 residues. Trimming took 6 bases from V and 4 from J, leaving 9 bases between them. Germline V gene sequence: CDR1 MDHEN, CDR2 SYDVKM.